This T cell receptor beta chain was identified in a study of T cells in Graves' hyperthyroidism and ophthalmopathy. RNA transcripts gave rise to amplified TCR beta CDR3 regions. The primer set for the first-round RT-PCR of the TCR CDR3 was HTBI. TCRdb reprocessed the multiplex PCR reads with MiXCR, giving one entry per CDR3 protein. The repertoire consists of roughly 400,000 distinct CDR3 sequences, with 11% to 15% occurring once and the leading ten covering around 28%. Trimming stripped 0 bases from V and 0 bases from J, with 12 bases between. This CDR3 is 17 amino acids long. Germline V CDR1 and CDR2: GTSNPN, SVGIG (reference sequence).

The source is a man aged 50 to 60 with Graves' ophthalmopathy. Sequenced: blood. The chain uses TRBV30 and TRBJ1-6, with D unclear. The CDR3 DNA reads TGTGCCTGGAGTGTAAGGGCCGGAAGCTCCTATAATTCACCCCTCCACTTT. It yields the protein CAWSVRAGSSYNSPLHF.